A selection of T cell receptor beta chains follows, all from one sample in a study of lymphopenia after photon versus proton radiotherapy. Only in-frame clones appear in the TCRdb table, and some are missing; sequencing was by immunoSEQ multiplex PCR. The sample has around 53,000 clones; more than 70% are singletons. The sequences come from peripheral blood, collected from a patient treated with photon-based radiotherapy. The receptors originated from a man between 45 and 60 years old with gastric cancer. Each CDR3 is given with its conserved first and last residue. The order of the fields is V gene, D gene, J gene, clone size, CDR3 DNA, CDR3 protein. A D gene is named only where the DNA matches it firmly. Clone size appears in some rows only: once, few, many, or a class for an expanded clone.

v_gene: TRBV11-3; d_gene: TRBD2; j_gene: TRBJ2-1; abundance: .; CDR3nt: TGTGCCAGCAGCTTAGGACTAGCAAGCAATGAGCAGTTCTTC; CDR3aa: CASSLGLASNEQFF
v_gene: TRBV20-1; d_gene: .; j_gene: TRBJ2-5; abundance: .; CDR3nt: TGCAGTGTGAGAAGACAAGAGACCCAGTACTTC; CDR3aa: CSVRRQETQYF
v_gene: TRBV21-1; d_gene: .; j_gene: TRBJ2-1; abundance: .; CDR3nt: TGTGCCGCGTGGGTGGATTACAATGAGCAGTTCTTC; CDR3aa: CAAWVDYNEQFF
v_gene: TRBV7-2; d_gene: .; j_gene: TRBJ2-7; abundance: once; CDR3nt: TGTGCCAGCAGCTTAGTCTGGGGTAGGAACGAGCAGTACTTC; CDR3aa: CASSLVWGRNEQYF
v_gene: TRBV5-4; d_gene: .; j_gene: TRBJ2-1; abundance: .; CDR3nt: TGTGCCAGCAGATCCGGGAGCAATGAGCAGTTCTTC; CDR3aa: CASRSGSNEQFF
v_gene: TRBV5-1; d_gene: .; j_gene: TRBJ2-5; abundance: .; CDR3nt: TGCGCCAGCAGCTTGACCGACAGGAGGGCAGAGACCCAGTACTTC; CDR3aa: CASSLTDRRAETQYF
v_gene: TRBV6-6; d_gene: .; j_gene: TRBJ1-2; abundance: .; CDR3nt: TGTGCCAGCAGTCGAGGACAAGCCCCGAATGGCTACACCTTC; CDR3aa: CASSRGQAPNGYTF
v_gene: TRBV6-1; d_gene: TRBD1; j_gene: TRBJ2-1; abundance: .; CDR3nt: TGTGCCAGCAGTGCAATCGGGACAGGGCCCTACAATGAGCAGTTCTTC; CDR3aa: CASSAIGTGPYNEQFF
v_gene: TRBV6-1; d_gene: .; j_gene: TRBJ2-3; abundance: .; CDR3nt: TGTGCCAGCAGGGGTAACACAGATACGCAGTATTTT; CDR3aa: CASRGNTDTQYF
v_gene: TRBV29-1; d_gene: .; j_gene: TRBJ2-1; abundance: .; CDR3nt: TGCAGCGTTGACACGGGGTGGGGATACAATGAGCAGTTCTTC; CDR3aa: CSVDTGWGYNEQFF
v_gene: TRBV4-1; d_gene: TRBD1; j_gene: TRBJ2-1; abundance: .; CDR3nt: TGCGCCAGCAGCCAAATGGACTTTTTAAGCCCAGGGGGAAATGAGCAGTTCTTC; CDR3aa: CASSQMDFLSPGGNEQFF
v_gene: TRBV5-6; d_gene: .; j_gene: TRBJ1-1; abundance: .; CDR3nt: TGTGCCAGCAGCTTGTATCCCCCGGGCAGGGGCACTGAAGCTTTCTTT; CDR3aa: CASSLYPPGRGTEAFF
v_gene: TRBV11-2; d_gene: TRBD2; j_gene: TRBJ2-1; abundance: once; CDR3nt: TGTGCCAGCAGCCAACTAGCGGGAGTGAGTGAGCAGTTCTTC; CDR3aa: CASSQLAGVSEQFF
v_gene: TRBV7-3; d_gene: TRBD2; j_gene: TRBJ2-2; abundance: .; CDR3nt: TGTGCCAGCAGCTCCCCTAGCGGTTCGAACACCGGGGAGCTGTTTTTT; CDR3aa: CASSSPSGSNTGELFF
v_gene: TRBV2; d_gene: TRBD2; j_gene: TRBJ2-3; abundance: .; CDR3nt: TGTGCCAGCTGGGGACTAGCGGGAGTTAAAGATACGCAGTATTTT; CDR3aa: CASWGLAGVKDTQYF
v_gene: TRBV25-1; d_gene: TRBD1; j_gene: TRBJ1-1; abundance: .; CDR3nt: TGTGCCAGCTCAGACAGGGGCGCGGGGAACACTGAAGCTTTCTTT; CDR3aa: CASSDRGAGNTEAFF
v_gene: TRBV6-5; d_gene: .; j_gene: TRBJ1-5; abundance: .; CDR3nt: TGTGCCAGCAGAGGAGGGTGGAATCAGCCCCAGCATTTT; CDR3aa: CASRGGWNQPQHF
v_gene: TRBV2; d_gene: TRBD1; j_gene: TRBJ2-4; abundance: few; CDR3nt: TGTGCCAGCAAGAGGACAGGGTTGGACATTCAGTACTTC; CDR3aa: CASKRTGLDIQYF
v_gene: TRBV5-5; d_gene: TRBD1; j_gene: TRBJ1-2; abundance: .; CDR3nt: TGTGCCAGCAGCTATGACAGGGTTGGCTACACCTTC; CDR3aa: CASSYDRVGYTF
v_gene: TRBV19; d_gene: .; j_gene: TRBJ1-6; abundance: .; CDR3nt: TGTGCCAGTAGTGCTACAGAAAATTCACCCCTCCACTTT; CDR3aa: CASSATENSPLHF